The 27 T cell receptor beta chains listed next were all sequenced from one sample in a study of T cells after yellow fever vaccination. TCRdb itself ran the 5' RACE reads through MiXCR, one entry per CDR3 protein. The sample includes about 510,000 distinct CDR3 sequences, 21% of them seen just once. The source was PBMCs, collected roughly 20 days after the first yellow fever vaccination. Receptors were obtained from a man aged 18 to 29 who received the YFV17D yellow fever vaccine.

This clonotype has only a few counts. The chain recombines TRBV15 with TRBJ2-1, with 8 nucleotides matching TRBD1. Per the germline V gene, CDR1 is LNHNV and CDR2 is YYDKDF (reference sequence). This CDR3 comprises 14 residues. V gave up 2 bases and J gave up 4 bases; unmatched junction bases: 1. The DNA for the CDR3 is TGTGCCACCAGCAGACAGGGGGCTTACAATGAGCAGTTCTTC. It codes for CATSRQGAYNEQFF.

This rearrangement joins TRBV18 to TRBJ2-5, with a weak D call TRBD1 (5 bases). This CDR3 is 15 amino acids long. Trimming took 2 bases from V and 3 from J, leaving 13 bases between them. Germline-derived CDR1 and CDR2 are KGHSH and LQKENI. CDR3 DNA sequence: TGTGCCAGCTCACCATTCGTAGCAGGGAAAGAGACCCAGTACTTC. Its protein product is CASSPFVAGKETQYF. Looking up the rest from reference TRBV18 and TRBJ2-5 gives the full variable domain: NAGVMQNPRHLVRRRGQEARLRCSPMKGHSHVYWYRQLPEEGLKFMVYLQKENIIDESGMPKERFSAEFPKEGPSILRIQQVVRGDSAAYFCASSPFVAGKETQYFGPGTRLLVL.

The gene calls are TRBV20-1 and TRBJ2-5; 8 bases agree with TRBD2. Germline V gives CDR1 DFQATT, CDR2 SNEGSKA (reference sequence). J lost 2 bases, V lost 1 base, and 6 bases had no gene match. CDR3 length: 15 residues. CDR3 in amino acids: CSARVGSGAQETQYF. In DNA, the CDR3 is TGCAGTGCTAGAGTGGGTAGCGGGGCACAAGAGACCCAGTACTTC.

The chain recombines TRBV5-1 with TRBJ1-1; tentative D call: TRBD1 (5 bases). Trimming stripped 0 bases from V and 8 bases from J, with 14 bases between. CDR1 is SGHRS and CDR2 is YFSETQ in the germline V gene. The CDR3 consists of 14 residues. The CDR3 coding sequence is TGCGCCAGCAGCTTGGGTTTTGGGACGGAAGAAGCTTTCTTT. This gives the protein CASSLGFGTEEAFF.

The CDR3 loop reads CASSPNWTDSNQPQHF. For the CDR3, the DNA is TGTGCCAGCAGCCCTAACTGGACGGATAGCAATCAGCCCCAGCATTTT. The chain couples TRBV12-3 or TRBV12-4 to TRBJ1-5; no definite D call. V dropped 6 bases and J dropped 0 bases, with 15 bases sitting between them. The CDR3 has 16 amino acids.

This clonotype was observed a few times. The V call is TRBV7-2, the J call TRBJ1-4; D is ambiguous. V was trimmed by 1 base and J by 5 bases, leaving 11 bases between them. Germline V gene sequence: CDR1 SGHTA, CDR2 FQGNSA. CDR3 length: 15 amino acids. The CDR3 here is CASSLVHGMNEKLFF. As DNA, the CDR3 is TGTGCCAGCAGCTTAGTACACGGAATGAATGAAAAACTGTTTTTT.

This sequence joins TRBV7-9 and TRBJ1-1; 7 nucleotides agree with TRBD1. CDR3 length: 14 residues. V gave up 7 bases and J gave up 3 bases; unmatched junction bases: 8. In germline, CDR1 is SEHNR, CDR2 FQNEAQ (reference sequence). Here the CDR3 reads CASTAGGGYTEAFF. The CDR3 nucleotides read TGTGCCAGCACCGCAGGGGGGGGCTACACTGAAGCTTTCTTT.

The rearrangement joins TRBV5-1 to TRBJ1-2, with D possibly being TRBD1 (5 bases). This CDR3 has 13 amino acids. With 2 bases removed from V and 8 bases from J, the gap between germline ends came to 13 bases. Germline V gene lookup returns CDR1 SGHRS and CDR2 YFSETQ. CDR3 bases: TGCGCCAGCAGCTTTGAATGGGGCGACGGCTACACCTTC. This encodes CASSFEWGDGYTF.

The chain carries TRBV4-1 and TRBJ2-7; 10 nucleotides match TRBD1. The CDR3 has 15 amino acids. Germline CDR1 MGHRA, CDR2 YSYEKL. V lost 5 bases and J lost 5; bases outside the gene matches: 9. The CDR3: CASSGPGQGFNEQYF. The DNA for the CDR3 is TGCGCCAGCAGCGGGCCGGGACAGGGGTTCAACGAGCAGTACTTC.

The DNA of the CDR3 is TGCGCCAGCAGCCAAGATCAGGATGGCAGGGTCGTCTATGGCTACACCTTC. It encodes CASSQDQDGRVVYGYTF. J is TRBJ1-2 and V is TRBV4-1; the D gene is possibly TRBD1 (5 bases). Looked up from germline, CDR1 is MGHRA and CDR2 is YSYEKL. The V and J ends lost 0 bases and 4 bases respectively, with 18 bases between them. The CDR3 is 17 amino acids.

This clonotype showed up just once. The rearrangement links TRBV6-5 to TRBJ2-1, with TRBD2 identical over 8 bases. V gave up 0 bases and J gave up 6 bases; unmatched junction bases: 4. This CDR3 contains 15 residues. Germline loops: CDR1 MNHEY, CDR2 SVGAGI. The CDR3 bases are TGTGCCAGCAGTTACTCGACTAGCGTTACCAATGAGCAGTTCTTC. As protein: CASSYSTSVTNEQFF.

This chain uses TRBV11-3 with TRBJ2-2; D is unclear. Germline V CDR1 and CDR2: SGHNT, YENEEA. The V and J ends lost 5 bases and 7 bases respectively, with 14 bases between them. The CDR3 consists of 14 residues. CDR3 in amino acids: CASSPQPLGGELFF. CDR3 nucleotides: TGTGCCAGCAGCCCCCAACCCCTGGGCGGGGAGCTGTTTTTT. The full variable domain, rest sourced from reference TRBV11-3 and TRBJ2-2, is EAGVVQSPRYKIIEKKQPVAFWCNPISGHNTLYWYLQNLGQGPELLIRYENEEAVDDSQLPKDRFSAERLKGVDSTLKIQPAELGDSAVYLCASSPQPLGGELFFGEGSRLTVL.

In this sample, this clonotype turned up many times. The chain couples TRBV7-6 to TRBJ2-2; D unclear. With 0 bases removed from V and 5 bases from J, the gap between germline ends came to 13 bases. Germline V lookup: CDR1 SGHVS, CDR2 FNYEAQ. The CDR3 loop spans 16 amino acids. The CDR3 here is CASSLAAPVGTGELFF. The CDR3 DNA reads TGTGCCAGCAGCTTAGCCGCACCAGTGGGAACCGGGGAGCTGTTTTTT.

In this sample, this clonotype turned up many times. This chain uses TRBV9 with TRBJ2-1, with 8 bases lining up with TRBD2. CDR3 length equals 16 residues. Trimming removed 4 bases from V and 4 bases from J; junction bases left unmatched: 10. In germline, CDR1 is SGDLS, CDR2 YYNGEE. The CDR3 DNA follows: TGTGCCAGCAGCCCTACGCAGCGGGGGATATACAATGAGCAGTTCTTC. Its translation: CASSPTQRGIYNEQFF.

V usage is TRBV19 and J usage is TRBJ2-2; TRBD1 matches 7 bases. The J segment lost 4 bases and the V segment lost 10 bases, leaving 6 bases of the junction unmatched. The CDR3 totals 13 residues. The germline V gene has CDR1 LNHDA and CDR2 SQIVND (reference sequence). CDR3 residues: CATKTGPTGELFF. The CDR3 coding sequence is TGTGCCACCAAGACAGGGCCCACCGGGGAGCTGTTTTTT.

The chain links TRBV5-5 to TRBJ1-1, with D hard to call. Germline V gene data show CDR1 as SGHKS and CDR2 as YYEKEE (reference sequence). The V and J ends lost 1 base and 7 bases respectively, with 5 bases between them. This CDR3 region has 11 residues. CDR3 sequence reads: CASSLSNEAFF. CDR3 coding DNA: TGTGCCAGCAGCTTGTCGAATGAAGCTTTCTTT.

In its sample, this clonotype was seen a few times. The CDR3 sequence: CASSLAQGDGYTF. In DNA form, the CDR3 reads TGCGCCAGCAGCTTGGCACAGGGTGATGGCTACACCTTC. This sequence joins TRBV5-1 and TRBJ1-2; D is perhaps TRBD1 (6 bases). Trimming removed 0 bases at V and 6 bases at J, with 9 bases between. CDR3 size: 13 residues. Germline assignment: CDR1 SGHRS and CDR2 YFSETQ.

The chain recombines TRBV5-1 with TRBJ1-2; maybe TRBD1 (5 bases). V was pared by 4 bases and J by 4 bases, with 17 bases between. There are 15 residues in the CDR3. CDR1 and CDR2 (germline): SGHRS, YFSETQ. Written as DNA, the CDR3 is TGCGCCAGCAGCCCGGGCGGGGGGGACCTCTATGGCTACACCTTC. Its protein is CASSPGGGDLYGYTF.

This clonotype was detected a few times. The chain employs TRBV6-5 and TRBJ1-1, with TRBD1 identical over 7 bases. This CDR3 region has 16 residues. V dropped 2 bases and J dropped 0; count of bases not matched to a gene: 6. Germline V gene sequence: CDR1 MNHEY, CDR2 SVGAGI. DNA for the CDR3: TGTGCCAGCAGTTACCAAGGGGACAGCTTGAACACTGAAGCTTTCTTT. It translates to CASSYQGDSLNTEAFF.

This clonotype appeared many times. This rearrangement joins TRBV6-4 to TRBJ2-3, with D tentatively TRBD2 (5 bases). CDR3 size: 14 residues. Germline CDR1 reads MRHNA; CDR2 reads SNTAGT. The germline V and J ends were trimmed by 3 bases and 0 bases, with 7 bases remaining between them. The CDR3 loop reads CASSERGSTDTQYF. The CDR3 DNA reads TGTGCCAGCAGTGAAAGAGGGAGCACAGATACGCAGTATTTT.

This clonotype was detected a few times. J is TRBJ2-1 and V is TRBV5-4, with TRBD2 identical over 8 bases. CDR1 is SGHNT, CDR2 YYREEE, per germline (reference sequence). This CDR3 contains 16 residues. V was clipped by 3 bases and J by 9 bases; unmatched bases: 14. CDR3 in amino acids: CASSSFGPPGGPEQFF. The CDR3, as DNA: TGTGCCAGCAGCTCCTTCGGGCCTCCGGGGGGGCCTGAGCAGTTCTTC.

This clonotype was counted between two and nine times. CDR3: CSASPGGFARQFF. The CDR3 bases are TGCAGTGCCTCCCCCGGAGGTTTCGCACGGCAGTTCTTC. This chain uses TRBV20-1 with TRBJ2-1, with TRBD2 as a possible D gene (5 bases). The CDR3 is made up of 13 amino acids. V was shortened by 6 bases and J by 12 bases, with 21 bases between the two germline ends. The V gene's germline CDR1 is DFQATT and CDR2 SNEGSKA (reference sequence).

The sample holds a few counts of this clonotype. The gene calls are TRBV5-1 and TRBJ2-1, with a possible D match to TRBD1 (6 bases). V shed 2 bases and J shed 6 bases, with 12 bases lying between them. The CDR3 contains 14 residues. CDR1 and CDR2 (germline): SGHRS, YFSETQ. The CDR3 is CASSFLEGGNEQFF. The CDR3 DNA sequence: TGCGCCAGCAGCTTCCTAGAAGGGGGCAATGAGCAGTTCTTC. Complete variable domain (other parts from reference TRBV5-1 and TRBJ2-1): KAGVTQTPRYLIKTRGQQVTLSCSPISGHRSVSWYQQTPGQGLQFLFEYFSETQRNKGNFPGRFSGRQFSNSRSEMNVSTLELGDSALYLCASSFLEGGNEQFFGPGTRLTVL.

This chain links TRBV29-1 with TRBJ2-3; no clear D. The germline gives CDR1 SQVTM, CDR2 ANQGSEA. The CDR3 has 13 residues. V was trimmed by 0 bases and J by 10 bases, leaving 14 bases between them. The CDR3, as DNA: TGCAGCGTTGAAGAGGAGTTGTTTGTTCCGCAGTATTTT. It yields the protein CSVEEELFVPQYF.

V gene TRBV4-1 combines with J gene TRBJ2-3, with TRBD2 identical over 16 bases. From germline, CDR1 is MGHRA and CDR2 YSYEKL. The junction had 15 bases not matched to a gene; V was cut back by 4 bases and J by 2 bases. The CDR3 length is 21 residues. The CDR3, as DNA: TGCGCCAGCAGCCCCCTGGGGGGACTAGCGGGGGGGCCGACAAACACAGATACGCAGTATTTT. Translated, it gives CASSPLGGLAGGPTNTDTQYF.

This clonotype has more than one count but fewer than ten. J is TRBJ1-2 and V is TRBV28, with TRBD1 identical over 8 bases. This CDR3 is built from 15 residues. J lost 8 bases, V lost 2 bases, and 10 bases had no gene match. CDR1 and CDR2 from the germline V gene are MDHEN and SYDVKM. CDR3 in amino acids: CASSLRRTGWVGYTF. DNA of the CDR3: TGTGCCAGCAGTTTACGACGGACAGGGTGGGTCGGCTACACCTTC.

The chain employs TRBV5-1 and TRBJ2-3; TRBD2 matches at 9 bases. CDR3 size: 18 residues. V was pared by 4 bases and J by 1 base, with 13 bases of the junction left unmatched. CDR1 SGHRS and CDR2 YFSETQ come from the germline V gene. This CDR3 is CASSPIFGTSRRTDTQYF. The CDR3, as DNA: TGCGCCAGCAGCCCAATTTTCGGGACTAGCCGCCGCACAGATACGCAGTATTTT.